This passage covers 11 T cell receptor beta chains from one sample sequenced in a study of blood T cells in healthy people across ages. The second PCR ran roughly 6 to 11 cycles with a sample-barcoded 5' primer and J-beta primers. TCRdb re-analysed the 5' RACE reads in MiXCR, keeping a single row per CDR3 protein. The sample lists about 1.6 million distinct CDR3 sequences; 34% were seen once. Sequencing input: blood. These receptors were obtained from a young woman in good health.

This clonotype was found many times. The V call is TRBV20-1, the J call TRBJ2-7; D not resolved. The germline gives CDR1 DFQATT, CDR2 SNEGSKA (reference sequence). The CDR3 spans 14 residues. V gave up 1 base and J gave up 2 bases, with 12 bases separating them. The DNA of the CDR3 is TGCAGTGCTAGAGTGAAAGGATCCCCCTACGAGCAGTACTTC. The encoded protein is CSARVKGSPYEQYF.

The chain recombines TRBV5-1 with TRBJ2-3; D is possibly TRBD2 (5 bases). The V gene lost 4 bases and the J gene lost 5 bases, with 17 bases spanning the gap. This CDR3 is 15 amino acids long. The germline V gene has CDR1 SGHRS and CDR2 YFSETQ. CDR3 sequence reads: CASSLQRREKDTQYF. Written as DNA, the CDR3 is TGCGCCAGCAGCCTCCAGCGGAGAGAGAAAGATACGCAGTATTTT. The variable domain in full, with the rest retrieved from reference TRBV5-1 and TRBJ2-3, is KAGVTQTPRYLIKTRGQQVTLSCSPISGHRSVSWYQQTPGQGLQFLFEYFSETQRNKGNFPGRFSGRQFSNSRSEMNVSTLELGDSALYLCASSLQRREKDTQYFGPGTRLTVL.

The chain uses TRBV3-1 and TRBJ2-5; D may be TRBD2 (7 bases). This CDR3 has 14 amino acids. Germline V gene data show CDR1 as LGHDT and CDR2 as YNNKEL (reference sequence). Trimming took 0 bases from V and 4 from J, leaving 9 bases between them. The CDR3 DNA is TGTGCCAGCAGCCAAGACGGGGGGCGAGAGACCCAGTACTTC. Translating gives CASSQDGGRETQYF.

This clonotype was seen only a few times. This rearrangement joins TRBV4-1 to TRBJ2-1; the D is unclear. Germline V lookup: CDR1 MGHRA, CDR2 YSYEKL. Trimming cost V 11 bases and J 3 bases, with 14 bases left between them. CDR3 length: 13 residues. Here the CDR3 DNA reads TGCGCCTCTTCTGCATTCATCTACAATGAGCAGTTCTTC. This gives the protein CASSAFIYNEQFF.

Comment on this clonotype: Given a much more abundant clone one base away, this may be a read error. It is likely a read error, because the conserved phenylalanine at the end of the CDR3 is missing. The V gene is TRBV7-9, the J gene TRBJ1-2; no clear D gene. The CDR3 has 11 amino acids. The V gene's germline CDR1 is SEHNR and CDR2 FQNEAQ (reference sequence). V was clipped by 5 bases and J by 6 bases, with 7 bases between them. The DNA of the CDR3 is TGTGCCAGCAGCAGGATGGATGGCTACACCCTC. Protein product: CASSRMDGYTL.

This clonotype showed up just a few times. V usage is TRBV6-6 and J usage is TRBJ2-4, with 9 positions matching TRBD1. J was trimmed by 13 bases and V by 0 bases; bases with no gene match: 10. Looked up from germline, CDR1 is MNHNY and CDR2 is SVGAGI (reference sequence). This CDR3 comprises 15 residues. Written as DNA, the CDR3 is TGTGCCAGCAGTTACTCCGGGACAGGGTTCATTGAGCAGTACTTC. Translation: CASSYSGTGFIEQYF.

This clonotype was observed a few times. The V call is TRBV10-2, the J call TRBJ2-3, with D perhaps being TRBD1 or TRBD2 (6 bases each). The CDR3 sequence is 16 residues long. The germline V and J ends were trimmed by 7 bases and 4 bases, with 21 bases remaining between them. Germline lookup yields CDR1 WSHSY and CDR2 SAAADI. The CDR3 region is CASNRKGGVPPDTQYF. CDR3 bases: TGCGCCAGCAATCGAAAGGGGGGTGTTCCACCAGATACGCAGTATTTT.

As for this clonotype: A clone one base away is much larger, so this may be a read error. This sequence joins TRBV29-1 and TRBJ1-2; the D is unclear. The CDR3 runs to 13 residues. The ends were cut back, 2 bases at V and 11 bases at J, with 18 bases in the middle. Germline V CDR1 and CDR2: SQVTM, ANQGSEA. The CDR3 reads CSVEHTASAPYTF. The CDR3, as DNA: TGCAGCGTTGAACATACGGCCTCCGCTCCTTACACCTTC. The full variable domain, its missing parts supplied by reference TRBV29-1 and TRBJ1-2, is SAVISQKPSRDICQRGTSLTIQCQVDSQVTMMFWYRQQPGQSLTLIATANQGSEATYESGFVIDKFPISRPNLTFSTLTVSNMSPEDSSIYLCSVEHTASAPYTFGSGTRLTVV.

CDR3 amino acids: CASSKTGLAGEVSGEQYF. Written as DNA, the CDR3 is TGTGCCAGCAGTAAAACTGGACTAGCGGGAGAGGTCTCGGGCGAGCAGTACTTC. The V gene is TRBV27, the J gene TRBJ2-5, with 13 bases identical to TRBD2. The assigned J gene may be wrong: the sequence end matches TRBJ2-7 better. The CDR3 has 18 residues. The V gene's germline CDR1 is MNHEY and CDR2 SMNVEV (reference sequence).

The chain joins TRBV9 to TRBJ2-2; possible D gene TRBD1, 6 bases. The V gene's germline CDR1 is SGDLS and CDR2 YYNGEE. There are 16 residues in the CDR3. V lost 0 bases to trimming and J lost 1 base, with 10 bases between them. The CDR3 DNA is TGTGCCAGCAGCGTAGGTTCGGGACAGAACACCGGGGAGCTGTTTTTT. Its protein product is CASSVGSGQNTGELFF. The entire variable domain, with the rest obtained from reference TRBV9 and TRBJ2-2, is as follows: DSGVTQTPKHLITATGQRVTLRCSPRSGDLSVYWYQQSLDQGLQFLIQYYNGEERAKGNILERFSAQQFPDLHSELNLSSLELGDSALYFCASSVGSGQNTGELFFGEGSRLTVL.

This clonotype has a handful of counts. The chain links TRBV10-3 to TRBJ2-1; 12 bases map to TRBD2. The CDR3 is 15 amino acids. CDR1 is ENHRY, CDR2 SYGVKD, per germline. The J segment lost 8 bases and the V segment lost 4 bases, leaving 6 bases of the junction unmatched. Here the CDR3 reads CAISALAGGFDEQFF. CDR3 sequence (DNA): TGTGCCATCAGTGCCCTAGCGGGGGGGTTTGATGAGCAGTTCTTC.